This TCR beta chain derives from a study of shared clonotypes between healthy human individuals (dated by TCRdb to the early 2020s). Regarding the study in general: The cohort comprised a couple of women and a few men aged 18 to 49 years. Blood TCR repertoires of five healthy adults were deeply sequenced to estimate repertoire size and the extent of clonotype sharing between individuals. To increase sequencing depth and limit assay-specific biases, TCR repertoire library preparation and sequencing were carried out by different laboratories using diverse techniques. For each donor, CD4 naive and CD4 memory were each given three plates, CD8 naive was given two plates, and CD8 memory was given one plate. Between about 0.9 and 10 billion PBMCs per donor were obtained by leukapheresis. What the research found in general, with its limitations: Pairwise subsampling indicated that sequencing depth was expected to affect the degree of clonotype sharing among donors. Naive subsets generally had larger estimated clonotype richness than memory subsets did. Sharing across several donors was observed for approximately 5% of naive CD4, over 3% of naive CD8, roughly 2.4% of memory CD4, and roughly 0.4% of memory CD8 clonotypes. Because the study included only a small number of donors, the genetic and exposure-history diversity represented was limited. Clonotypes shared by all four sorted-subset donors showed higher generation probabilities than non-shared clonotypes. Incomplete sequencing was indicated by rarefaction of sorted-subset datasets, despite the large sequencing depth. Sampling was restricted to blood, and TCR repertoires in tissue are likely to differ from TCR repertoires in blood.

With regard to this clone: Its recognized antigen is unknown. It has no much larger one-base neighbor in the sample; base qualities were not kept.

Using the deep immunoSEQ assay, multiplex PCR amplified TCR CDR3 regions from genomic DNA. Extracted genomic DNA from each cell subset was distributed evenly across all wells of several immunoSEQ 96-well plates, and each plate was treated as a replicate. For sorted subsets, roughly 200 ng genomic DNA, equal to about 30,000 T cell genomes, was loaded into each replicate PCR. Purified libraries were quantified with a Qubit 3.0 fluorometer, sized on a Bioanalyzer 2100, and re-quantified with the KAPA Library Quantification kit. Every immunoSEQ 96-well plate was sequenced on a separate single-read 150-cycle Illumina NextSeq 550 flow cell. In the paper's pipeline: Because only junctional sequences without quality scores were contained in the immunoSEQ output, filtering matching that applied to full-length reads could not be performed. To assign V/J genes and CDR3, sequences were annotated against IMGT germline references using PyIR, a Python wrapper for IgBLAST v1.9. Reads were removed for weak V/J assignments (E-value above 1e-6), missing CDR3, stop codons, out-of-frame junctions, or ambiguous translated residues. V3J clonotypes were defined as sequences sharing the same inferred V gene, J gene, and CDR3 amino acid sequence. The percentage overlap between two repertoires was calculated by dividing the number of shared unique clonotypes by the size of the smaller repertoire. Repertoire richness was assessed with RTK rarefaction, the Chao1 estimator, and Recon v2.1 estimates of unobserved clonotypes. OLGA was used to compute generation probabilities for all TCRbeta clonotypes that the gDNA method yielded from a handful of donors. The clones in this table, taken by TCRdb from immuneACCESS, are in-frame only. Not every clone is retained; where verified, under half of the shortfall comes from an unresolved V gene, and the cause of the rest is unknown. Clone size and the V and J calls come from that table; the DNA yielded D and trimming. The sample profile shows 900,000 to 1,200,000 clones; approximately 80% of them were found once. Together, the top ten hold 0.55% to 0.7% of the sample.

Healthy HIV-negative adults with no recently reported acute infections or vaccinations were included as donors. Only Caucasian adults living in Nashville, Tennessee, USA were represented among the donors. CD4+ T cells were enriched by magnetic negative selection; naive cells were then positively selected on CD45RA, and the negative fraction formed the memory subset. After blood collection by leukapheresis, PBMCs were isolated using Ficoll-Histopaque density gradient centrifugation and then cryopreserved in the vapor phase of liquid nitrogen. Purity and quantity of every magnetically sorted T cell population were checked by analytical flow cytometry. From each sorted fraction, genomic DNA was isolated and quantified by UV absorbance on a Nanodrop 2000c. The CDR3 numbers 14 residues from cysteine through phenylalanine. Only the CDR3 part of the read is kept: 42 bases, read in frame from the first base. From a lookup of the germline V gene, CDR1 and CDR2 are SGDLS and YYNGEE. The V and J ends are trimmed by 4 bases and 0 bases, leaving 8 bases between them.

The TCR sequence derives from a man in his late teens or twenties in good health. Some clones in this sample may be carry-over from other donors' samples. The sequencing input was memory CD4+ T cells from PBMCs. In light of the paper, this sample's cell subset or site label describes: CD45RA-negative fraction. The sequence joins TRBV9 to TRBJ1-3; the D gene is not confidently resolved. The nucleotides read TGTGCCAGCAGCAGGATGAGCTCTGGAAACACCATATATTTT. Its protein product is CASSRMSSGNTIYF.